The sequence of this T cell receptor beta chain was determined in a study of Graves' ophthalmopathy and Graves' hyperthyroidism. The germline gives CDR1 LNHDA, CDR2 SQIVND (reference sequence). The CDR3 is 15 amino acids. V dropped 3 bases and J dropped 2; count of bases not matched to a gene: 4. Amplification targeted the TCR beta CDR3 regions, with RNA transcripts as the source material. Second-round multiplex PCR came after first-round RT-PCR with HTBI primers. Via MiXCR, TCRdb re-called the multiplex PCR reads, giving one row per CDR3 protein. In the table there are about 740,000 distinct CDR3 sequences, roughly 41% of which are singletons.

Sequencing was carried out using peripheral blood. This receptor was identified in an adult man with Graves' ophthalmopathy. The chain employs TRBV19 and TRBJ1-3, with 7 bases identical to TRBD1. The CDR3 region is CASSMPTGAGNTIYF. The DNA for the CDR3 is TGTGCCAGTAGTATGCCCACAGGGGCTGGAAACACCATATATTTT.